This T cell receptor (beta chain) was identified in a study of blood T cells in healthy people across ages. The study, taken as a whole, reports: What prevented conclusive comparison of naive and antigen-experienced cells was that PBMCs were unsorted.

From germline, CDR1 is SGHVS and CDR2 FNYEAQ. There are 19 residues in the CDR3. The trim removed 7 bases at V and 1 base at J, leaving 21 bases unmatched. A note on this clonotype: Its antigen is still unknown.

Sample-barcoded 5' priming and a J-beta primer mix drove a second PCR of about 6 to 12 cycles. TCRdb reanalysed the 5' RACE reads using MiXCR and keeps one entry per CDR3 protein. The table includes roughly 1,500,000 distinct CDR3 sequences, approximately 32% detected once. The chain links TRBV7-6 to TRBJ2-5, with 7 bases lining up with TRBD1. Sequenced sample: blood. This sequence was found in a woman aged 30 to 39 in good health. CDR3 sequence reads: CASIGHSEQGDVAQETQYF. DNA of the CDR3: TGTGCCAGCATCGGTCATTCTGAGCAGGGGGATGTGGCCCAAGAGACCCAGTACTTC.